This TCR beta chain comes out of a study of blood T cell repertoires in COVID-19. The repertoire was sequenced with immunoSEQ multiplex PCR; TCRdb's copy has only in-frame clones and lacks some. The table includes about 140,000 clones, roughly 85% detected once. Deletions cut 6 bases from V and 4 bases from J, with 9 bases between. CDR3 length: 12 residues. The germline CDR1 and CDR2 sequences are MNHEY and SMNVEV (reference sequence). This clone has just a few counts. The J gene is TRBJ1-1, the V gene TRBV27, with D hard to call. The specimen was peripheral blood. This sequence originates from a man aged 50-59 years with acute or convalescent COVID-19. CDR3 loop: CASRLGATEAFF. CDR3 sequence (DNA): TGTGCCAGCAGACTAGGAGCCACTGAAGCTTTCTTT.